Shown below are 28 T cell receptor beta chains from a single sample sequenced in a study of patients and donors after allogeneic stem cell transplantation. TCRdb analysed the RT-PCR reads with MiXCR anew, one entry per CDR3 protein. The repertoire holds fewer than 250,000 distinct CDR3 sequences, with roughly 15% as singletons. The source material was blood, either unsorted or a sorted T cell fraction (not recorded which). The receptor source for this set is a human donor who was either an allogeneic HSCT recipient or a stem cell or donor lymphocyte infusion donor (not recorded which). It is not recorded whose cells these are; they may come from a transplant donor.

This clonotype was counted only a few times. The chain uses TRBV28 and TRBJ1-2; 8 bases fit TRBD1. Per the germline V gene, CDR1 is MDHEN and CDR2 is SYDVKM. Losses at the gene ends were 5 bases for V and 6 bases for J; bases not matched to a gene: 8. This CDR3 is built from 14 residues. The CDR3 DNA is TGTGCCAGCAGTGCGTCGACAGGGGAACATGGCTACACCTTC. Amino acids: CASSASTGEHGYTF.

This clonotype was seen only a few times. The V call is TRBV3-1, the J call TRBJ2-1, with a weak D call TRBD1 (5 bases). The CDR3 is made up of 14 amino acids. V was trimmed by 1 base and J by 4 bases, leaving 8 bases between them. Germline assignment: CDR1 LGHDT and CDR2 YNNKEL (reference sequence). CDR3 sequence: CASSQVSGYNEQFF. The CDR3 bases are TGTGCCAGCAGCCAAGTCTCAGGGTACAATGAGCAGTTCTTC.

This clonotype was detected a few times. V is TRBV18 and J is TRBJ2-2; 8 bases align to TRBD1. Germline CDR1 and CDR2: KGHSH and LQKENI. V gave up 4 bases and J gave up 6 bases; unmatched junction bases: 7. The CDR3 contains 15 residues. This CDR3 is CASSLGTGGSGELFF. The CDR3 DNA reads TGTGCCAGCTCACTCGGGACAGGTGGTTCCGGGGAGCTGTTTTTT.

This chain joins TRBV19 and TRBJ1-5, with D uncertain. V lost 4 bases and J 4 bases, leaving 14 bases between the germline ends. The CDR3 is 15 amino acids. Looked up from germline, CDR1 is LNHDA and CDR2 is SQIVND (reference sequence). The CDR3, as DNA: TGTGCCAGTAGTACCGACAAAATACGGAATCAGCCCCAGCATTTT. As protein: CASSTDKIRNQPQHF.

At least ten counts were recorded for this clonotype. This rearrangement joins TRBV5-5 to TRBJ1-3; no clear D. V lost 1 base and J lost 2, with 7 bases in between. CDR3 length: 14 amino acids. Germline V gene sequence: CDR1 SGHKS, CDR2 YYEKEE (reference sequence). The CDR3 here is CASSLKGTGNTIYF. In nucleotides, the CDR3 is TGTGCCAGCAGCTTGAAAGGGACTGGAAACACCATATATTTT. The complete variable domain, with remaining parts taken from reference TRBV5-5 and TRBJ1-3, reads DAGVTQSPTHLIKTRGQQVTLRCSPISGHKSVSWYQQVLGQGPQFIFQYYEKEERGRGNFPDRFSARQFPNYSSELNVNALLLGDSALYLCASSLKGTGNTIYFGEGSWLTVV.

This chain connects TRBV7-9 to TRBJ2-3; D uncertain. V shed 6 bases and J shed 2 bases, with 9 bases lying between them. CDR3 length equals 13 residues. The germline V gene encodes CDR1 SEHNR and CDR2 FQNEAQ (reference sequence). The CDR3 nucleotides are TGTGCCAGCAGTGTGGACCTCACAGATACGCAGTATTTT. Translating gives CASSVDLTDTQYF. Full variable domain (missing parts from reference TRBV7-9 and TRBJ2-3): DTGVSQNPRHKITKRGQNVTFRCDPISEHNRLYWYRQTLGQGPEFLTYFQNEAQLEKSRLLSDRFSAERPKGSFSTLEIQRTEQGDSAMYLCASSVDLTDTQYFGPGTRLTVL.

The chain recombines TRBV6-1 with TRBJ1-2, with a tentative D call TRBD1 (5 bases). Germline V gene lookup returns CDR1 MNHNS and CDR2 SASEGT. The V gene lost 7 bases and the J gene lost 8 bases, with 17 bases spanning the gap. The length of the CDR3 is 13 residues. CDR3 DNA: TGTGCCAGCACCGCCGGGACCGCATACGGCTACACCTTC. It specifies CASTAGTAYGYTF.

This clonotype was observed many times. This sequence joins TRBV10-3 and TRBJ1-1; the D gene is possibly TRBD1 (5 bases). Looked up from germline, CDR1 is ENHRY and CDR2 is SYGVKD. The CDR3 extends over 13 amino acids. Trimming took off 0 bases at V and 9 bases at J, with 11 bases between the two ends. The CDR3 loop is CAISESLQGKAFF. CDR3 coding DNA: TGTGCCATCAGTGAGTCTTTGCAGGGTAAAGCTTTCTTT.

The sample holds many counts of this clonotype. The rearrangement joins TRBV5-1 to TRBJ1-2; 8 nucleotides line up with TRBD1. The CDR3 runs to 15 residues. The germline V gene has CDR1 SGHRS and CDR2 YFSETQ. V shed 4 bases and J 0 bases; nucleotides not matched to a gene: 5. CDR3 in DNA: TGCGCCAGCAGCCTCTACAGGGGGACTAACTATGGCTACACCTTC. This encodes CASSLYRGTNYGYTF.

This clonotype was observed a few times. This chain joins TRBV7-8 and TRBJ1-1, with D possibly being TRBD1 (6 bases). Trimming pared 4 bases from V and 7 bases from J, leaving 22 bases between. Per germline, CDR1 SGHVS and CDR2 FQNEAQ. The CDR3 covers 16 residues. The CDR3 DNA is TGTGCCAGCAGCTCAACCCCAGACAGGAGGAATGTTGAAGCTTTCTTT. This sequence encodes CASSSTPDRRNVEAFF.

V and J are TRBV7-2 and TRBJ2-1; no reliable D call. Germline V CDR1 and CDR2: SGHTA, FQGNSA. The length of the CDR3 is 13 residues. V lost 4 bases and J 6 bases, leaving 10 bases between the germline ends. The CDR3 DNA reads TGTGCCAGCAGCTCAAGTTATTCCAATGAGCAGTTCTTC. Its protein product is CASSSSYSNEQFF. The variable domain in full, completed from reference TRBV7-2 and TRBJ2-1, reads GAGVSQSPSNKVTEKGKDVELRCDPISGHTALYWYRQSLGQGLEFLIYFQGNSAPDKSGLPSDRFSAERTGGSVSTLTIQRTQQEDSAVYLCASSSSYSNEQFFGPGTRLTVL.

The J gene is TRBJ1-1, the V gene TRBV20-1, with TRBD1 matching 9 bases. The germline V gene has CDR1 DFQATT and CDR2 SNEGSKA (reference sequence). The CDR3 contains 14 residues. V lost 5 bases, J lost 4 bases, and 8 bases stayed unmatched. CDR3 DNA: TGCAGTGCTTTTAGGACAGGGGAGGGCACTGAAGCTTTCTTT. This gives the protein CSAFRTGEGTEAFF.

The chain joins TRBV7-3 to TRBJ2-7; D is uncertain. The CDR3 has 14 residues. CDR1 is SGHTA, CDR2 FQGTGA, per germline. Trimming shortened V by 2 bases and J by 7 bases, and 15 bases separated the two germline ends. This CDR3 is CASSLGPRIPEQYF. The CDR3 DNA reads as TGTGCCAGCAGCTTAGGGCCACGAATTCCTGAGCAGTACTTC.

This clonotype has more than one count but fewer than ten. CDR3: CASSLSAATSGNTIYF. In DNA, the CDR3 is TGCGCCAGCAGCTTGAGCGCGGCCACCTCTGGAAACACCATATATTTT. The chain joins TRBV5-1 to TRBJ1-3; D unresolved. V lost 1 base and J lost 0, with 11 bases in between. Germline values: CDR1 SGHRS, CDR2 YFSETQ. The CDR3 covers 16 residues.

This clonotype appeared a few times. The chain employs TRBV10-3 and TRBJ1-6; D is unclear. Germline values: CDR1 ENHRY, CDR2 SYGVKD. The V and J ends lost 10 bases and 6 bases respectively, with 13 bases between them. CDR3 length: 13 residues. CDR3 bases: TGTGCCACCGTGGATCGGGGTAATTCACCCCTCCACTTT. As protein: CATVDRGNSPLHF.

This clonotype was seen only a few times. The CDR3 spells CASSRIDQTFF. The CDR3 DNA reads as TGTGCCAGCAGCCGAATCGATCAAACTTTCTTT. The V call is TRBV11-3, the J call TRBJ1-1; the D is unclear. The ends were cut back, 5 bases at V and 12 bases at J, with 13 bases in the middle. The CDR3 totals 11 residues. Germline V gene lookup returns CDR1 SGHNT and CDR2 YENEEA. The variable domain in full, completed from reference TRBV11-3 and TRBJ1-1, reads EAGVVQSPRYKIIEKKQPVAFWCNPISGHNTLYWYLQNLGQGPELLIRYENEEAVDDSQLPKDRFSAERLKGVDSTLKIQPAELGDSAVYLCASSRIDQTFFGQGTRLTVV.

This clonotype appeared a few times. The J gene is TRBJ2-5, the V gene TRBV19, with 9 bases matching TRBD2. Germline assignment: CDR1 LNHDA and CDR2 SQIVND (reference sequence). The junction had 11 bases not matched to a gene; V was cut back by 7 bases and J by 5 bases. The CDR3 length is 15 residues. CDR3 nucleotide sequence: TGTGCCAGTAAGGCTAGCGGGGTTTTCGGGGAGACCCAGTACTTC. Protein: CASKASGVFGETQYF.

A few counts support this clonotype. Written as DNA, the CDR3 is TGCCTGGGGTCAGGGGGCACCGGGGAGCTGTTTTTT. It yields the protein CLGSGGTGELFF. The chain is built from TRBV20-1 and TRBJ2-2, with 7 bases matching TRBD1. Germline V gene lookup returns CDR1 DFQATT and CDR2 SNEGSKA (reference sequence). The CDR3 runs 12 residues.

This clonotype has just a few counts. CDR3 nucleotide sequence: TGCAGCGTTGAAGGAAACGACCGTCTGGAGACCCAGTACTTC. Translated: CSVEGNDRLETQYF. The V gene is TRBV29-1, the J gene TRBJ2-5; D uncertain. The CDR3 spans 14 residues. Germline CDR1 is SQVTM and CDR2 is ANQGSEA. V gave up 1 base and J gave up 5 bases, with 14 bases separating them.

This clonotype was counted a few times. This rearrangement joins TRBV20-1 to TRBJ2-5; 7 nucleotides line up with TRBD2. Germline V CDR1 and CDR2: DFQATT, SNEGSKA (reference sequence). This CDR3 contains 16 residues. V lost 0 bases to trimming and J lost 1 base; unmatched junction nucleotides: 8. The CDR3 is CSARDFGRVPQETQYF. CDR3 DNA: TGCAGTGCTAGAGATTTTGGGAGGGTTCCCCAAGAGACCCAGTACTTC.

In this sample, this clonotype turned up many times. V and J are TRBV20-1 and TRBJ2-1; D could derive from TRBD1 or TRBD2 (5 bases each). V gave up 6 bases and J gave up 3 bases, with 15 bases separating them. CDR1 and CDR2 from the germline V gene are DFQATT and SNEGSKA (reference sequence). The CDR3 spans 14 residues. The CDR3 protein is CSARTLVVYNEQFF. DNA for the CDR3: TGCAGTGCGAGGACACTAGTTGTCTACAATGAGCAGTTCTTC.

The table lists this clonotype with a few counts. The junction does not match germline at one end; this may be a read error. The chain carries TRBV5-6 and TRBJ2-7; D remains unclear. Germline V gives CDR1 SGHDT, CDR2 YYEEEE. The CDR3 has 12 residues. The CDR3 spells CASTLGSYEQYF. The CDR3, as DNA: TGTGCCAGCACCTTGGGCTCCTACGAGCAGTACTTC.

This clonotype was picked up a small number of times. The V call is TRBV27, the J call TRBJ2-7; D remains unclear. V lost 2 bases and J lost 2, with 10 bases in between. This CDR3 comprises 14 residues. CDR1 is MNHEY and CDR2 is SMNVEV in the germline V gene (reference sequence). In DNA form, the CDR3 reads TGTGCCAGCAGTTTACTCCCGAGAACCTACGAGCAGTACTTC. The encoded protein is CASSLLPRTYEQYF.

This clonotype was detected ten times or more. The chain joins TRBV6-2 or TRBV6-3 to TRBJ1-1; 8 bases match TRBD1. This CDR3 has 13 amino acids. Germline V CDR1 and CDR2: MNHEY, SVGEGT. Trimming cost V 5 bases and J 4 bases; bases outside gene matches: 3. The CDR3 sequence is CASSLTGGTEAFF. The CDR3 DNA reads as TGTGCCAGCAGTCTAACAGGGGGCACTGAAGCTTTCTTT.

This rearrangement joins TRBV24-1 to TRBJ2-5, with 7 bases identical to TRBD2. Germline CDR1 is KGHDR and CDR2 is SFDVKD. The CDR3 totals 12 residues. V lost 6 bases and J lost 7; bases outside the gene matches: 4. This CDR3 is CATSIREGTQYF. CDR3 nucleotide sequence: TGTGCCACCAGTATCAGGGAGGGGACCCAGTACTTC.

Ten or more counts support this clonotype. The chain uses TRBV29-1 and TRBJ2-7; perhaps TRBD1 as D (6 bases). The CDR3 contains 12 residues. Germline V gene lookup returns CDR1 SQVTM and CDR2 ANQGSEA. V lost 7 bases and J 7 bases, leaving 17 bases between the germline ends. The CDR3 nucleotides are TGCAGCGGGCTTGAGGGGGTCGGGGAGCAGTACTTC. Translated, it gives CSGLEGVGEQYF.

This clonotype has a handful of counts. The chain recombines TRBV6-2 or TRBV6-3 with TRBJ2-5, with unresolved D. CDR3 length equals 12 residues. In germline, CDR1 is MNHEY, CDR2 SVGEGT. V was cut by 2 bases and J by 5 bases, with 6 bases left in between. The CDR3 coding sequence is TGTGCCAGCAGTTACAAAGCGGAGACCCAGTACTTC. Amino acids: CASSYKAETQYF.

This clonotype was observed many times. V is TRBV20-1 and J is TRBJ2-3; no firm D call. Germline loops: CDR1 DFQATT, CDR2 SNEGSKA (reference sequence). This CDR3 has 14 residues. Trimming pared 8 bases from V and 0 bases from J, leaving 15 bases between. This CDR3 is CSTRNLKSTDTQYF. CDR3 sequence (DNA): TGCAGTACGAGGAATCTCAAGAGCACAGATACGCAGTATTTT.